A selection of T cell receptor beta chains follows, all from one sample in a study of blood T cells in healthy people across ages. TCRdb re-called the 5' RACE reads through MiXCR, storing one row per CDR3 protein. This sample has about 1,600,000 distinct CDR3 sequences; roughly 45% occur once, and the top ten carry under 8%. The sequencing sample was made of blood. These receptors came from a young woman in good health. Both conserved end residues are part of each CDR3. D genes are given only for firm matches. The listing skips clone size in some rows; elsewhere it reads once, few, many or a size class.

V gene: TRBV27
J gene: TRBJ2-7
D gene: -
clone size: -
CDR3 protein: CASSPGEVWGRVYEQYF
CDR3 DNA: TGTGCCAGCAGTCCCGGTGAGGTGTGGGGGCGCGTCTACGAGCAGTACTTC

V gene: TRBV29-1
J gene: TRBJ2-2
D gene: -
clone size: few
CDR3 protein: CSVEFIGELFF
CDR3 DNA: TGCAGCGTTGAATTCATCGGGGAGCTGTTTTTT

V gene: TRBV5-1
J gene: TRBJ2-6
D gene: -
clone size: -
CDR3 protein: CASSLRETGANVLTF
CDR3 DNA: TGCGCCAGCAGCTTGAGGGAAACGGGGGCCAACGTCCTGACTTTC

V gene: TRBV3-1
J gene: TRBJ2-1
D gene: -
clone size: -
CDR3 protein: CASSQEVVQFF
CDR3 DNA: TGTGCCAGCAGCCAAGAGGTGGTACAGTTCTTC

V gene: TRBV5-1
J gene: TRBJ2-1
D gene: -
clone size: few
CDR3 protein: CASSLALQGRKYSVSYNEQFF
CDR3 DNA: TGCGCCAGCAGCTTGGCCCTACAGGGAAGAAAATACAGCGTTTCCTACAATGAGCAGTTCTTC

V gene: TRBV11-2
J gene: TRBJ1-4
D gene: -
clone size: -
CDR3 protein: CASSLWEATNEKLFF
CDR3 DNA: TGTGCCAGCAGCTTGTGGGAGGCAACTAATGAAAAACTGTTTTTT

V gene: TRBV21-1
J gene: TRBJ2-7
D gene: -
clone size: once
CDR3 protein: CASRENGSSYEQYF
CDR3 DNA: TGTGCCAGCAGAGAAAACGGCAGCTCCTACGAGCAGTACTTC

V gene: TRBV6-5
J gene: TRBJ2-7
D gene: -
clone size: few
CDR3 protein: CASSYSSGGPIYEQYF
CDR3 DNA: TGTGCCAGCAGTTACTCGTCCGGGGGACCCATCTACGAGCAGTACTTC

V gene: TRBV25-1
J gene: TRBJ2-1
D gene: -
clone size: -
CDR3 protein: CASSVGTLEFF
CDR3 DNA: TGTGCCAGCAGTGTCGGTACTCTCGAGTTCTTC

V gene: TRBV10-2
J gene: TRBJ2-7
D gene: -
clone size: -
CDR3 protein: CASRPRETGEQYF
CDR3 DNA: TGCGCCAGCCGGCCGAGGGAGACGGGCGAGCAGTACTTC

V gene: TRBV28
J gene: TRBJ1-1
D gene: -
clone size: -
CDR3 protein: CASSSPRQDNTEAFF
CDR3 DNA: TGTGCCAGCAGTTCCCCCCGACAGGACAACACTGAAGCTTTCTTT

V gene: TRBV30
J gene: TRBJ2-7
D gene: -
clone size: once
CDR3 protein: CAWSEAYEQYF
CDR3 DNA: TGTGCCTGGAGTGAGGCCTACGAGCAGTACTTC

V gene: TRBV7-6
J gene: TRBJ2-1
D gene: -
clone size: -
CDR3 protein: CASSLAQAREQFF
CDR3 DNA: TGTGCCAGCAGCTTAGCGCAGGCCAGGGAGCAGTTCTTC

V gene: TRBV6-6
J gene: TRBJ2-1
D gene: -
clone size: -
CDR3 protein: CASSYSVFYEQFF
CDR3 DNA: TGTGCCAGCAGTTACTCCGTCTTCTATGAGCAGTTCTTC

V gene: TRBV6-5
J gene: TRBJ2-1
D gene: -
clone size: few
CDR3 protein: CASSMQSHNEQFF
CDR3 DNA: TGTGCCAGCAGTATGCAGTCCCACAATGAGCAGTTCTTC

V gene: TRBV2
J gene: TRBJ2-7
D gene: TRBD2
clone size: few
CDR3 protein: CASSEWASGGPYEQYF
CDR3 DNA: TGTGCCAGCAGTGAATGGGCTAGCGGGGGACCCTACGAGCAGTACTTC

V gene: TRBV29-1
J gene: TRBJ2-3
D gene: TRBD2
clone size: -
CDR3 protein: CSVQRTSGNTDTQYF
CDR3 DNA: TGCAGCGTACAACGGACTAGCGGGAACACAGATACGCAGTATTTT

V gene: TRBV20-1
J gene: TRBJ2-7
D gene: TRBD1
clone size: many
CDR3 protein: CSAIPGQSYEQYF
CDR3 DNA: TGCAGTGCTATTCCGGGACAGAGCTACGAGCAGTACTTC

V gene: TRBV15
J gene: TRBJ1-3
D gene: TRBD1
clone size: -
CDR3 protein: CATSRGQGSGNTIYF
CDR3 DNA: TGTGCCACCAGCAGGGGACAGGGTTCTGGAAACACCATATATTTT

V gene: TRBV5-1
J gene: TRBJ2-1
D gene: -
clone size: -
CDR3 protein: CASSLEPLERAYNEQFF
CDR3 DNA: TGCGCCAGCAGCTTGGAGCCCCTCGAGAGAGCCTACAATGAGCAGTTCTTC

V gene: TRBV23-1
J gene: TRBJ2-5
D gene: TRBD1
clone size: few
CDR3 protein: CASRPSPGQRLYQETQYF
CDR3 DNA: TGCGCCAGCAGGCCATCCCCGGGACAGCGACTTTACCAAGAGACCCAGTACTTC

V gene: TRBV5-1
J gene: TRBJ2-7
D gene: -
clone size: few
CDR3 protein: CASSWNLQTANLYEQYF
CDR3 DNA: TGCGCCAGCAGCTGGAACCTGCAGACTGCAAACCTCTACGAGCAGTACTTC

V gene: TRBV27
J gene: TRBJ1-6
D gene: TRBD1
clone size: -
CDR3 protein: CASSPHTGGYDSPLHF
CDR3 DNA: TGTGCCAGCAGTCCTCACACAGGGGGCTACGATTCACCCCTCCACTTT

V gene: TRBV10-3
J gene: TRBJ2-1
D gene: TRBD1
clone size: -
CDR3 protein: CAISESCGTGDDNEQFF
CDR3 DNA: TGTGCCATCAGTGAATCTTGCGGGACAGGGGACGACAATGAGCAGTTCTTC

V gene: TRBV15
J gene: TRBJ2-2
D gene: -
clone size: -
CDR3 protein: CATRVGGIFTGELFF
CDR3 DNA: TGTGCCACCAGAGTCGGGGGAATTTTCACCGGGGAGCTGTTTTTT

V gene: TRBV27
J gene: TRBJ1-5
D gene: -
clone size: -
CDR3 protein: CASSLISSNQPQHF
CDR3 DNA: TGTGCCAGCAGTTTGATTAGCTCCAATCAGCCCCAGCATTTT

V gene: TRBV9
J gene: TRBJ2-3
D gene: TRBD2
clone size: -
CDR3 protein: CASSEAPGTSGKGPDTQYF
CDR3 DNA: TGTGCCAGCAGCGAGGCCCCCGGGACTAGCGGGAAGGGACCAGATACGCAGTATTTT

V gene: TRBV10-3
J gene: TRBJ2-3
D gene: TRBD2
clone size: -
CDR3 protein: CATRTSGGGSTDTQYF
CDR3 DNA: TGTGCCACCCGGACTAGCGGGGGGGGTAGCACAGATACGCAGTATTTT

V gene: TRBV20-1
J gene: TRBJ2-3
D gene: TRBD1
clone size: -
CDR3 protein: CSATKRTPDGDRGPDTQYF
CDR3 DNA: TGCAGTGCTACGAAGCGAACGCCGGATGGGGACAGGGGGCCAGATACGCAGTATTTT

V gene: TRBV29-1
J gene: TRBJ2-3
D gene: -
clone size: -
CDR3 protein: CSVEDRTSTAQYF
CDR3 DNA: TGCAGCGTTGAAGATCGGACATCGACGGCGCAGTATTTT

V gene: TRBV5-1
J gene: TRBJ1-4
D gene: -
clone size: few
CDR3 protein: CASSQAGNDPNEKLFF
CDR3 DNA: TGCGCCAGCAGCCAGGCAGGGAATGATCCTAATGAAAAACTGTTTTTT

V gene: TRBV10-3
J gene: TRBJ1-1
D gene: -
clone size: few
CDR3 protein: CAIANEPRAEAFF
CDR3 DNA: TGTGCCATCGCCAACGAACCCCGAGCTGAAGCTTTCTTT

V gene: TRBV13
J gene: TRBJ1-2
D gene: TRBD1
clone size: -
CDR3 protein: CASSLRDRGPANYGYTF
CDR3 DNA: TGTGCCAGCAGCCTCCGGGACAGGGGGCCAGCTAACTATGGCTACACCTTC

V gene: TRBV28
J gene: TRBJ2-7
D gene: TRBD2
clone size: -
CDR3 protein: CACRLAGLVYEQYF
CDR3 DNA: TGTGCCTGCAGACTAGCGGGATTGGTCTATGAGCAGTACTTC

V gene: TRBV7-2
J gene: TRBJ1-2
D gene: -
clone size: -
CDR3 protein: CASSFEERRAYGYTF
CDR3 DNA: TGTGCCAGCAGCTTTGAAGAGCGCCGGGCCTATGGCTACACCTTC

V gene: TRBV9
J gene: TRBJ2-3
D gene: TRBD2
clone size: -
CDR3 protein: CASSALAVTDTQYF
CDR3 DNA: TGTGCCAGCAGCGCCCTAGCGGTGACAGATACGCAGTATTTT

V gene: TRBV6-1
J gene: TRBJ2-7
D gene: -
clone size: few
CDR3 protein: CASSEVVGHSQYF
CDR3 DNA: TGTGCCAGCAGTGAAGTTGTCGGACACTCGCAGTACTTC

V gene: TRBV6-6
J gene: TRBJ2-7
D gene: -
clone size: -
CDR3 protein: CASGYSREGGLSYEQYF
CDR3 DNA: TGTGCCAGCGGTTACTCGAGGGAAGGTGGGCTCTCCTACGAGCAGTACTTC

V gene: TRBV5-1
J gene: TRBJ1-2
D gene: -
clone size: few
CDR3 protein: CASRGAGTSRSPNYGYTF
CDR3 DNA: TGCGCCAGCAGAGGTGCAGGGACCAGCCGAAGCCCTAACTATGGCTACACCTTC

V gene: TRBV5-1
J gene: TRBJ2-7
D gene: TRBD1
clone size: -
CDR3 protein: CASSPEATGGWYEQYF
CDR3 DNA: TGCGCCAGCAGCCCCGAGGCGACAGGGGGGTGGTACGAGCAGTACTTC

V gene: TRBV20-1
J gene: TRBJ1-2
D gene: -
clone size: -
CDR3 protein: CSAIGINYGYTF
CDR3 DNA: TGCAGTGCTATTGGGATTAACTATGGCTACACCTTC

V gene: TRBV6-5
J gene: TRBJ2-7
D gene: TRBD2
clone size: -
CDR3 protein: CASSTRGESYEQYF
CDR3 DNA: TGTGCCAGCAGTACCCGGGGGGAAAGTTACGAGCAGTACTTC

V gene: TRBV9
J gene: TRBJ2-7
D gene: TRBD1
clone size: once
CDR3 protein: CASSPRTGGFEQYF
CDR3 DNA: TGTGCCAGCAGCCCCCGGACAGGGGGCTTCGAGCAGTACTTC

V gene: TRBV20-1
J gene: TRBJ1-5
D gene: -
clone size: -
CDR3 protein: CSAYGTSGNQPQHF
CDR3 DNA: TGCAGTGCTTACGGGACAAGCGGCAATCAGCCCCAGCATTTT